These 27 T cell receptor beta chains came from one sample sequenced in a study of blood T cell repertoires in COVID-19. Libraries were prepared by immunoSEQ multiplex PCR; TCRdb keeps only in-frame clonotypes and omits some of them. The sample lists about 400,000 clones; 86% were seen once. Sequenced input: peripheral blood. The receptor set was obtained from a woman aged 55-70 years with COVID-19, enrolled during active disease.

V and J are TRBV6-5 and TRBJ2-7; 7 nucleotides agree with TRBD2. V was clipped by 5 bases and J by 6 bases; unmatched bases: 7. CDR1 and CDR2 (germline): MNHEY, SVGAGI. This CDR3 is 13 amino acids long. This CDR3 reads CASSPERGFEQYF. The DNA for the CDR3 is TGTGCCAGCAGTCCCGAGCGGGGATTCGAGCAGTACTTC.

The rearrangement links TRBV27 to TRBJ1-4; D perhaps matches TRBD1 (6 bases). Trimming left V 2 bases short and J 8 bases short, with 12 bases between. CDR1 MNHEY and CDR2 SMNVEV come from the germline V gene (reference sequence). This CDR3 contains 14 residues. This chain's CDR3 is CASSLGQNGEKLFF. The CDR3 DNA reads TGTGCCAGCAGTTTAGGACAGAACGGGGAAAAACTGTTTTTT.

The V call is TRBV6-5, the J call TRBJ2-7; D is possibly TRBD1 (6 bases). Germline V gene lookup returns CDR1 MNHEY and CDR2 SVGAGI. This CDR3 has 13 residues. The ends were cut back, 6 bases at V and 0 bases at J, with 9 bases in the middle. The CDR3 protein is CASRDSYSYEQYF. CDR3 nucleotides: TGTGCCAGCAGGGACAGCTACTCCTACGAGCAGTACTTC.

DNA of the CDR3: TGTGCCATCAGTGAGTCAGGGACAGGGGACGAGCAGTACTTC. Protein sequence: CAISESGTGDEQYF. This sequence joins TRBV10-3 and TRBJ2-7, with 10 positions matching TRBD1. The V gene end was trimmed by 0 bases and the J gene end by 5 bases; junction bases not matched to a gene: 1. Germline CDR1 and CDR2: ENHRY and SYGVKD. The length of the CDR3 is 14 residues.

This chain joins TRBV9 and TRBJ2-3; D is ambiguous. Germline CDR1 SGDLS, CDR2 YYNGEE. The length of the CDR3 is 14 residues. Trimming removed 0 bases at V and 5 bases at J, with 10 bases between. The CDR3 DNA follows: TGTGCCAGCAGCGTAGGTCAGTATATAGATACGCAGTATTTT. It encodes CASSVGQYIDTQYF.

The V call is TRBV13, the J call TRBJ2-7; D ambiguous. The CDR3 runs 13 residues. Germline loops: CDR1 PRHDT, CDR2 FYEKMQ (reference sequence). V was clipped by 3 bases and J by 4 bases, with 10 bases between them. CDR3 DNA sequence: TGTGCCAGCAGCTTTCAGGTACAGTACGAGCAGTACTTC. Its translation is CASSFQVQYEQYF. The full variable domain, rest sourced from reference TRBV13 and TRBJ2-7, is AAGVIQSPRHLIKEKRETATLKCYPIPRHDTVYWYQQGPGQDPQFLISFYEKMQSDKGSIPDRFSAQQFSDYHSELNMSSLELGDSALYFCASSFQVQYEQYFGPGTRLTVT.

The chain couples TRBV11-3 to TRBJ2-3; TRBD2 matches at 9 bases. This CDR3 is built from 17 residues. V lost 0 bases, J lost 4 bases, and 8 bases stayed unmatched. Germline assignment: CDR1 SGHNT and CDR2 YENEEA. CDR3 nucleotides: TGTGCCAGCAGCTTAGATAGCCCTAGCGGGGAGGCAGATACGCAGTATTTT. The encoded protein is CASSLDSPSGEADTQYF. The variable domain in full, with the rest retrieved from reference TRBV11-3 and TRBJ2-3, is EAGVVQSPRYKIIEKKQPVAFWCNPISGHNTLYWYLQNLGQGPELLIRYENEEAVDDSQLPKDRFSAERLKGVDSTLKIQPAELGDSAVYLCASSLDSPSGEADTQYFGPGTRLTVL.

V gene TRBV4-1 combines with J gene TRBJ2-1, with D possibly TRBD1 on 6 matching bases. CDR1 MGHRA and CDR2 YSYEKL come from the germline V gene. Trimming cost V 0 bases and J 2 bases, with 14 bases left between them. CDR3 length: 17 amino acids. For the CDR3, the DNA is TGCGCCAGCAGCCAAGATATGAGCAGGGGACCCTACAATGAGCAGTTCTTC. Amino acids: CASSQDMSRGPYNEQFF.

This clone was seen a few times. The chain carries TRBV12-5 and TRBJ2-5, with D tentatively TRBD1 (6 bases). The CDR3 covers 13 residues. CDR1 LGHNT and CDR2 FRNRAP come from the germline V gene. Deletions cut 5 bases from V and 5 bases from J, with 12 bases between. The CDR3 sequence: CASGAGQRETQYF. The DNA of the CDR3 is TGTGCTAGTGGTGCCGGACAGAGGGAGACCCAGTACTTC.

The CDR3 is CASSPQQGWENTEAFF. Here the CDR3 DNA reads TGTGCCAGCAGCCCTCAACAGGGGTGGGAGAACACTGAAGCTTTCTTT. The chain joins TRBV3-1 (or the pseudogene TRBV3-2) to TRBJ1-1; 7 bases are shared with TRBD1. Trimming at V came to 4 bases and at J to 1 base, leaving 9 bases not matched to a gene. Per the germline V gene, CDR1 is LGHDT and CDR2 is YNNKEL (reference sequence). The length of the CDR3 is 16 residues.

V usage is TRBV7-2 and J usage is TRBJ1-2, with TRBD1 matching 7 bases. CDR1 is SGHTA and CDR2 is FQGNSA in the germline V gene. The CDR3 sequence is 16 residues long. Germline trimming cut 4 bases from V and 4 bases from J; bases unmatched to any gene: 12. CDR3 sequence reads: CASSSTRDSKIYGYTF. The CDR3 nucleotides are TGTGCCAGCAGCTCGACCAGGGACAGTAAAATCTATGGCTACACCTTC.

The chain employs TRBV6-2 or TRBV6-3 and TRBJ2-3, with 12 nucleotides matching TRBD2. With V trimmed by 2 bases and J by 3 bases, 15 bases remained unmatched. The germline gives CDR1 MNHEY, CDR2 SVGEGT. There are 20 residues in the CDR3. The CDR3 bases are TGTGCCAGCAGTTACCGAACTAGCGGGGGGATCGCAGGTCGGACAGATACGCAGTATTTT. Its translation: CASSYRTSGGIAGRTDTQYF.

This sequence joins TRBV5-5 and TRBJ2-3, with 8 bases that match TRBD1. J was trimmed by 6 bases and V by 3 bases; bases with no gene match: 6. The CDR3 spans 14 residues. Germline lookup yields CDR1 SGHKS and CDR2 YYEKEE (reference sequence). The CDR3 DNA reads TGTGCCAGCAGCTGGGGACAGGTATCTGATACGCAGTATTTT. Its protein is CASSWGQVSDTQYF.

In this sample, this clone turned up a few times. The V and J genes are TRBV15 and TRBJ2-7, with D uncertain. Germline loops: CDR1 LNHNV, CDR2 YYDKDF (reference sequence). Trimming cost V 5 bases and J 1 base, with 12 bases left between them. There are 14 residues in the CDR3. The CDR3 spells CATSSPAASYEQYF. DNA of the CDR3: TGTGCCACCAGCTCCCCCGCGGCTTCCTACGAGCAGTACTTC.

J is TRBJ1-3 and V is TRBV18; the match to TRBD1 covers 8 bases. Germline values: CDR1 KGHSH, CDR2 LQKENI. The CDR3 runs to 18 residues. The V and J ends lost 5 bases and 0 bases, in that order; junction bases with no gene match: 12. The CDR3 region is CASSSTGQGSLSGNTIYF. CDR3 nucleotides: TGTGCCAGCTCATCGACCGGACAGGGATCTCTCTCTGGAAACACCATATATTTT.

This clone was found once. The chain combines TRBV21-1 with TRBJ1-6; the DNA was not compared with TRBD1, the D call given in the table. TRBV21-1 is a pseudogene segment. The CDR3 sequence is 16 residues long. The CDR3 spells CASSKGGDQGDSPLHF. In DNA form, the CDR3 reads TGTGCCAGCAGCAAAGGTGGCGACCAAGGGGATTCACCCCTCCACTTT.

The V gene is TRBV19, the J gene TRBJ1-1; D is unresolved. V was cut by 2 bases and J by 0 bases, with 10 bases left in between. The CDR3 is 15 amino acids. CDR1 and CDR2 from the germline V gene are LNHDA and SQIVND (reference sequence). In nucleotides, the CDR3 is TGTGCCAGTAGTATACAGGCGCCGTTGAACACTGAAGCTTTCTTT. It is translated as CASSIQAPLNTEAFF.

This chain links TRBV9 with TRBJ1-1; D uncertain. The germline V gene encodes CDR1 SGDLS and CDR2 YYNGEE. The length of the CDR3 is 15 residues. The germline V and J ends were trimmed by 0 bases and 0 bases, with 9 bases remaining between them. The CDR3: CASSVDGSMNTEAFF. DNA of the CDR3: TGTGCCAGCAGCGTAGATGGCAGTATGAACACTGAAGCTTTCTTT. Looking up the rest from reference TRBV9 and TRBJ1-1 gives the full variable domain: DSGVTQTPKHLITATGQRVTLRCSPRSGDLSVYWYQQSLDQGLQFLIQYYNGEERAKGNILERFSAQQFPDLHSELNLSSLELGDSALYFCASSVDGSMNTEAFFGQGTRLTVV.

This chain connects TRBV30 to TRBJ1-2; maybe TRBD1 (5 bases). V was trimmed by 4 bases and J by 4 bases, leaving 22 bases between them. The CDR3 loop spans 16 amino acids. CDR1 and CDR2 (germline): GTSNPN, SVGIG (reference sequence). The CDR3 coding sequence is TGTGCCTGGATATGGGGCCCCAGAATCCCCCGCTATGGCTACACCTTC. This translates into CAWIWGPRIPRYGYTF.

The genes are TRBV7-8 and TRBJ2-2; 8 positions match TRBD2. This CDR3 is built from 15 residues. Germline lookup yields CDR1 SGHVS and CDR2 FQNEAQ. Trimming took 5 bases from V and 1 from J; bases not matched to a gene: 3. Written as DNA, the CDR3 is TGTGCCAGCAGCAGTAGCGGGGTGAACACCGGGGAGCTGTTTTTT. Translation gives CASSSSGVNTGELFF.

This chain connects TRBV6-6 to TRBJ1-2; 9 bases are a match to TRBD1. Losses at the gene ends were 10 bases for V and 8 bases for J; bases not matched to a gene: 11. In germline, CDR1 is MNHNY, CDR2 SVGAGI (reference sequence). This CDR3 contains 13 residues. DNA for the CDR3: TGTGCCATAAGCCCCGGGACAGGGCAGGGCTACACCTTC. It translates to CAISPGTGQGYTF.

This chain joins TRBV11-2 and TRBJ2-7; 7 positions agree with TRBD1. The junction had 20 bases not matched to a gene; V was cut back by 5 bases and J by 1 base. The CDR3 is made up of 19 amino acids. The V gene's germline CDR1 is SGHAT and CDR2 FQNNGV. DNA for the CDR3: TGTGCCAGCAGCCCCGCCTCCGGTCTACCCGGGACAGTATCCTACGAGCAGTACTTC. Translation gives CASSPASGLPGTVSYEQYF.

The chain is built from TRBV30 and TRBJ1-6, with 7 bases aligning to TRBD1. This CDR3 is 16 amino acids long. The trim removed 2 bases at V and 0 bases at J, leaving 4 bases unmatched. Per the germline V gene, CDR1 is GTSNPN and CDR2 is SVGIG (reference sequence). The CDR3 region has the DNA TGTGCCTGGAGTTGGGGACAGAGCTCCTATAATTCACCCCTCCACTTT. Its translation: CAWSWGQSSYNSPLHF.

This clone was found once. This chain connects TRBV4-2 to TRBJ2-6, with 9 positions matching TRBD1. Germline V gives CDR1 LGHNA, CDR2 YNFKEQ. The junction had 5 bases not matched to a gene; V was cut back by 5 bases and J by 0 bases. There are 17 residues in the CDR3. Here the CDR3 DNA reads TGTGCCAGCAGCTCGGGACAGGGCGGCTCTGGGGCCAACGTCCTGACTTTC. Translating gives CASSSGQGGSGANVLTF.

The chain links TRBV11-1 to TRBJ2-7; 9 bases match TRBD2. The CDR3 spans 16 residues. The germline V gene encodes CDR1 SGHAT and CDR2 FQDESV (reference sequence). V lost 3 bases to trimming and J lost 4 bases; unmatched junction nucleotides: 10. CDR3 loop: CASSLPRGGGAYEQYF. The CDR3 nucleotides are TGTGCCAGCAGCTTGCCCCGCGGCGGGGGGGCGTACGAGCAGTACTTC.

V and J are TRBV11-3 and TRBJ1-1; TRBD1 agrees at 8 bases. CDR1 and CDR2 (germline): SGHNT, YENEEA. The CDR3 contains 15 residues. Trimming cost V 2 bases and J 1 base; bases outside gene matches: 3. The CDR3: CASSLRTGRNTEAFF. The CDR3 DNA reads TGTGCCAGCAGCTTAAGGACAGGGAGGAACACTGAAGCTTTCTTT.

The chain joins TRBV3-1 (or the pseudogene TRBV3-2) to TRBJ2-7; TRBD1 aligns across 9 bases. This CDR3 has 13 residues. V shed 6 bases and J 6 bases; nucleotides not matched to a gene: 6. CDR1 LGHDT and CDR2 YNNKEL come from the germline V gene (reference sequence). CDR3 sequence: CASSRQGVSEQYF. The CDR3 coding sequence is TGTGCCAGCAGTCGACAGGGGGTCAGCGAGCAGTACTTC.